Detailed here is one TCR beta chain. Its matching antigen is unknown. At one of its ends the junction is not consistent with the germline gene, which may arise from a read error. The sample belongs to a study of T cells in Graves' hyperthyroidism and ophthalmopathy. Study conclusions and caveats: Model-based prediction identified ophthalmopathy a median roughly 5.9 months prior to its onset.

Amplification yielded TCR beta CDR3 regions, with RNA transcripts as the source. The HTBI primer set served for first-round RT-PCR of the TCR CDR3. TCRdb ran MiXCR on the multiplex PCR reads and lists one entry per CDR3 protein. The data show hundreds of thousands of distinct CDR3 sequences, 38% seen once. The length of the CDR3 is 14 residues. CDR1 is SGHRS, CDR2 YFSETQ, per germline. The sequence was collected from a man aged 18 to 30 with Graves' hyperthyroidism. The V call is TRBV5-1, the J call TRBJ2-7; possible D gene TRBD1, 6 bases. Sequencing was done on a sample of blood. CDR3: CASRTGYGTYEQYF. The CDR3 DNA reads TGTGCCAGCAGAACAGGGTATGGGACCTACGAGCAGTACTTC.